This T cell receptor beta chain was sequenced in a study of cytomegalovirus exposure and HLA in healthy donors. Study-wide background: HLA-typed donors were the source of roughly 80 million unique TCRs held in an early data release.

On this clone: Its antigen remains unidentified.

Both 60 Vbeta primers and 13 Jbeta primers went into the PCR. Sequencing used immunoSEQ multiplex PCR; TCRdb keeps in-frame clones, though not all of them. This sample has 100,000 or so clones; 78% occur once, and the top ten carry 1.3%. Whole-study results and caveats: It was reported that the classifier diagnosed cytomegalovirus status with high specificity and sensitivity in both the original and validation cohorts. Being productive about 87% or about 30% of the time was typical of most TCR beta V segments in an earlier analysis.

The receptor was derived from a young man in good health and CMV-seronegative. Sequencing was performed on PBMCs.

The CDR3 is CASTIAGGVTGELFF. In DNA, the CDR3 is TGTGCCAGCACAATAGCGGGGGGGGTCACCGGGGAGCTGTTTTTT. V usage is TRBV6-5 and J usage is TRBJ2-2; 11 bases are shared with TRBD2. V gave up 7 bases and J gave up 4 bases; unmatched junction bases: 5. The germline V gene has CDR1 MNHEY and CDR2 SVGAGI. The CDR3 loop spans 15 amino acids.